This passage covers 8 T cell receptor beta chains from one sample sequenced in a study of T cells in Graves' hyperthyroidism and ophthalmopathy. Researchers took RNA transcripts and amplified the TCR beta CDR3 regions from them. The study used the HTBI primer set for a first-round RT-PCR of the TCR CDR3. In TCRdb, the multiplex PCR reads were re-called with MiXCR into one record per CDR3 protein. The table lists tens of thousands of distinct CDR3 sequences, about 49% of them singletons. Sequenced: blood. The receptors derive from a woman aged 50 to 65 with Graves' hyperthyroidism that later progressed to Graves' ophthalmopathy.

The V and J genes are TRBV20-1 and TRBJ1-4; TRBD1 matches at 7 bases. The junction had 6 bases not matched to a gene; V was cut back by 3 bases and J by 8 bases. Germline V gene lookup returns CDR1 DFQATT and CDR2 SNEGSKA (reference sequence). This CDR3 has 13 amino acids. Here the CDR3 DNA reads TGCAGTGCTAGCCGGGACAGTATAGAAAAACTGTTTTTT. Translation: CSASRDSIEKLFF.

Within the sample, this clonotype is medium-sized. DNA for the CDR3: TGTGCCAGCAGTGAATTATGGAATACGCAGTATTTT. This translates into CASSELWNTQYF. The V call is TRBV25-1, the J call TRBJ2-3; no clear D gene. The CDR3 contains 12 residues. The V and J ends lost 1 base and 7 bases respectively, with 6 bases between them. Per germline, CDR1 MGHDK and CDR2 SYGVNS.

This clonotype was recorded many times. The chain joins TRBV27 to TRBJ2-7, with TRBD1 matching over 9 bases. Germline V gene lookup returns CDR1 MNHEY and CDR2 SMNVEV (reference sequence). The CDR3 extends over 13 amino acids. Trimming cost V 6 bases and J 4 bases; bases outside gene matches: 4. CDR3 sequence reads: CASRQGAPYEQYF. DNA for the CDR3: TGTGCCAGCAGACAGGGGGCCCCGTACGAGCAGTACTTC.

There are many counts of this clonotype. V gene TRBV9 combines with J gene TRBJ2-1; no clear D gene. V dropped 5 bases and J dropped 2 bases, with 20 bases sitting between them. Germline V CDR1 and CDR2: SGDLS, YYNGEE. This CDR3 region has 17 residues. CDR3 region: CASSFIDNPGPYNEQFF. The CDR3 DNA follows: TGTGCCAGCAGTTTCATTGACAACCCAGGACCCTACAATGAGCAGTTCTTC. Based on the CDR3 plus reference TRBV9 and TRBJ2-1, the full variable domain is DSGVTQTPKHLITATGQRVTLRCSPRSGDLSVYWYQQSLDQGLQFLIQYYNGEERAKGNILERFSAQQFPDLHSELNLSSLELGDSALYFCASSFIDNPGPYNEQFFGPGTRLTVL.

This clonotype has a count of ten or more. The V gene is TRBV12-3 or TRBV12-4, the J gene TRBJ2-5, with 8 positions matching TRBD1. CDR3 length: 14 residues. The J segment lost 5 bases and the V segment lost 7 bases, leaving 9 bases of the junction unmatched. In DNA, the CDR3 is TGTGCCAGCAATCCGACAGGGGCTGGGGAGACCCAGTACTTC. It encodes CASNPTGAGETQYF.

The sample holds many counts of this clonotype. The gene calls are TRBV12-3 or TRBV12-4 and TRBJ1-1; 7 bases are a match to TRBD1. V lost 6 bases to trimming and J lost 8 bases; unmatched junction nucleotides: 6. CDR3 length: 12 amino acids. CDR3 DNA sequence: TGTGCCAGCAGATTCCGGGACAGAGAAGCTTTCTTT. Its translation: CASRFRDREAFF.

By share of the sample, this clonotype is medium-sized (0.01 to 0.1%). The J gene is TRBJ1-5, the V gene TRBV7-8; D is undetermined. The CDR3 is 14 amino acids. V gave up 5 bases and J gave up 0 bases, with 8 bases separating them. The germline gives CDR1 SGHVS, CDR2 FQNEAQ. The CDR3 spells CASSPTFSNQPQHF. The CDR3 DNA is TGTGCCAGCAGCCCGACATTTAGCAATCAGCCCCAGCATTTT. The whole variable domain, filled in from reference TRBV7-8 and TRBJ1-5, reads GAGVSQSPRYKVAKRGQDVALRCDPISGHVSLFWYQQALGQGPEFLTYFQNEAQLDKSGLPSDRFFAERPEGSVSTLKIQRTQQEDSAVYLCASSPTFSNQPQHFGDGTRLSIL.

This clonotype has ten or more counts. J is TRBJ2-7 and V is TRBV7-9, with TRBD1 matching 7 bases. V lost 0 bases, J lost 0 bases, and 2 bases stayed unmatched. Germline values: CDR1 SEHNR, CDR2 FQNEAQ (reference sequence). The CDR3 has 15 amino acids. The CDR3 DNA follows: TGTGCCAGCAGCTTAGCGGGGACAGTCTCCTACGAGCAGTACTTC. It is translated as CASSLAGTVSYEQYF.